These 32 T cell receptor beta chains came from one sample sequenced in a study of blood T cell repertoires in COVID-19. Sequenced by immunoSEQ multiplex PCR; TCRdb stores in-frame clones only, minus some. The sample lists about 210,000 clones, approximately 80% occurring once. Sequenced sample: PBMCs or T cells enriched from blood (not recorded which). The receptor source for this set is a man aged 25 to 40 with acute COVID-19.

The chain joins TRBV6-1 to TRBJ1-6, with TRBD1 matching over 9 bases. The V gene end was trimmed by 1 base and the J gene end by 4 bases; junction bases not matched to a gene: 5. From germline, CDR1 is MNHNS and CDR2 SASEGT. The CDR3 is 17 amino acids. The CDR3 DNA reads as TGTGCCAGCAGTGAAGGGGGACAGGGTAGATATAATTCACCCCTCCACTTT. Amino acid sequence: CASSEGGQGRYNSPLHF.

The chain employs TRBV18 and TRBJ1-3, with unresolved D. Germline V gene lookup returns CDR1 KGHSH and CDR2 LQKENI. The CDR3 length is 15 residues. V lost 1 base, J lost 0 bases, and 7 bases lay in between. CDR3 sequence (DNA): TGTGCCAGCTCACCACGGGAGAACTCTGGAAACACCATATATTTT. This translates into CASSPRENSGNTIYF.

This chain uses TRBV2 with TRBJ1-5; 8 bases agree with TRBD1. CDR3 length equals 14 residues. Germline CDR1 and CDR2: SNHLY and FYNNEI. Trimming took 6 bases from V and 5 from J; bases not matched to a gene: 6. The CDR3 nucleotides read TGTGCCAGCAGCCCGGACAGGGTTGATCAGCCCCAGCATTTT. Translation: CASSPDRVDQPQHF.

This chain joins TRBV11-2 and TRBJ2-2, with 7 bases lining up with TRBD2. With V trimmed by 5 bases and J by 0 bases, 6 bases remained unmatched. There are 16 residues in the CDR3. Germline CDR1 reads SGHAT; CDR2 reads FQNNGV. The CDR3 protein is CASSIFSGSNTGELFF. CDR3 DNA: TGTGCCAGCAGCATATTTAGCGGGTCGAACACCGGGGAGCTGTTTTTT.

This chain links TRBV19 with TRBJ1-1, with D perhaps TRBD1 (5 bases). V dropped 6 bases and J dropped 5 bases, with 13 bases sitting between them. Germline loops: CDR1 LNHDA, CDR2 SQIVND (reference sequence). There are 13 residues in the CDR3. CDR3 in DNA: TGTGCCAGTAGGACCCGGGAGGGGACTGAAGCTTTCTTT. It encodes CASRTREGTEAFF.

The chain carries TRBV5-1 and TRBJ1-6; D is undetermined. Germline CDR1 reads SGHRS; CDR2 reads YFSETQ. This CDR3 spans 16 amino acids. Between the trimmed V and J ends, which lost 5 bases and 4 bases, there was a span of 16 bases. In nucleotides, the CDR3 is TGCGCCAGCAGTATGCGGCTACTGGATTATAATTCACCCCTCCACTTT. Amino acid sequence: CASSMRLLDYNSPLHF.

The CDR3 protein is CASSSGLAGDVETQYF. In nucleotides, the CDR3 is TGTGCCAGCAGCTCTGGACTAGCGGGGGATGTAGAGACCCAGTACTTC. The chain has TRBV5-6 and TRBJ2-5, with TRBD2 identical over 13 bases. This CDR3 has 16 residues. V dropped 3 bases and J dropped 4; count of bases not matched to a gene: 6. Looked up from germline, CDR1 is SGHDT and CDR2 is YYEEEE.

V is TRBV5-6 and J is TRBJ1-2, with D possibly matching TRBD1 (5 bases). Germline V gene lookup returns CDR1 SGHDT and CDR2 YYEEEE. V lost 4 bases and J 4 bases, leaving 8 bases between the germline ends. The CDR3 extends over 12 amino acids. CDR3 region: CASSTDSYGYTF. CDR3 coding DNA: TGTGCCAGCAGCACCGACAGCTATGGCTACACCTTC.

This CDR3 is CASSVRTASNTGELFF. CDR3 DNA: TGCGCCAGCAGCGTCCGGACAGCTAGTAACACCGGGGAGCTGTTTTTT. The V and J genes are TRBV5-1 and TRBJ2-2; the D gene is possibly TRBD1 (6 bases). Germline V lookup: CDR1 SGHRS, CDR2 YFSETQ. The CDR3 runs 16 residues. Between the trimmed V and J ends, which lost 4 bases and 2 bases, there was a span of 15 bases. The full variable domain, with the rest looked up from reference TRBV5-1 and TRBJ2-2, is KAGVTQTPRYLIKTRGQQVTLSCSPISGHRSVSWYQQTPGQGLQFLFEYFSETQRNKGNFPGRFSGRQFSNSRSEMNVSTLELGDSALYLCASSVRTASNTGELFFGEGSRLTVL.

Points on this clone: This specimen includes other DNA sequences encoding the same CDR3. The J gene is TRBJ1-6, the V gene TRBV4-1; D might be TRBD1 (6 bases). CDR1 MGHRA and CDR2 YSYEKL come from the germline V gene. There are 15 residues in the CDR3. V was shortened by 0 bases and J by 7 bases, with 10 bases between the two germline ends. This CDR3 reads CASSQDSQGNSPLHF. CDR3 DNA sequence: TGCGCCAGCAGCCAAGACTCCCAGGGGAATTCACCCCTCCACTTT.

The CDR3 nucleotides are TGTGCCAGCAGTGAATCCCCCCCGACAGGAACACATGCTTTCTTT. It yields the protein CASSESPPTGTHAFF. The rearrangement links TRBV2 to TRBJ1-1, with a possible D match to TRBD1 (6 bases). Germline CDR1 and CDR2: SNHLY and FYNNEI. Trimming stripped 2 bases from V and 11 bases from J, with 21 bases between. CDR3 length: 15 residues.

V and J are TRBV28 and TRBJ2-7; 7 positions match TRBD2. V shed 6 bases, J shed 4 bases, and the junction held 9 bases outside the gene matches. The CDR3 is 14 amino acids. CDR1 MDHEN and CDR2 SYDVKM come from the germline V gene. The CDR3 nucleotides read TGTGCCAGCAGCCTCGCATTGGGGGGGTACGAGCAGTACTTC. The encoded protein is CASSLALGGYEQYF.

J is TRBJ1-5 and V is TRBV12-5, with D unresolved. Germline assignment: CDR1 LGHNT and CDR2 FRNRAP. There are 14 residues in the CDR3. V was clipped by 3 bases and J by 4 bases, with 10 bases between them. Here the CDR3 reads CASGLMTENQPQHF. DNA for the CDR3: TGTGCTAGTGGTTTAATGACGGAGAATCAGCCCCAGCATTTT.

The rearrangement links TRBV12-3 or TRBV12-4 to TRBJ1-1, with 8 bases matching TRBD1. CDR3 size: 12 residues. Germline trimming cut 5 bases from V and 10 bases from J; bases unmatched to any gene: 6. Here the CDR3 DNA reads TGTGCCAGCAGTCGGGGCAGGGGGCTAGCTTTCTTT. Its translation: CASSRGRGLAFF.

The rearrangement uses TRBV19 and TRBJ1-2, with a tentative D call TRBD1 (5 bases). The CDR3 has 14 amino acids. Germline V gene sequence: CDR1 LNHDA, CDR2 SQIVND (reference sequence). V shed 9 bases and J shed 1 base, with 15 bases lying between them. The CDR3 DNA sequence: TGTGCCAGCCAAAGGGGCCCGATTAACTATGGCTACACCTTC. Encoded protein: CASQRGPINYGYTF.

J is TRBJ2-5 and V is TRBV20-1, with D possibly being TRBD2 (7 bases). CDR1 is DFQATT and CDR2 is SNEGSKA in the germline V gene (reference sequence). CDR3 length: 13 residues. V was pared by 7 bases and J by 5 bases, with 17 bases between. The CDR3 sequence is CSVSMGGPETQYF. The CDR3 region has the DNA TGCAGTGTTAGTATGGGGGGGCCGGAGACCCAGTACTTC.

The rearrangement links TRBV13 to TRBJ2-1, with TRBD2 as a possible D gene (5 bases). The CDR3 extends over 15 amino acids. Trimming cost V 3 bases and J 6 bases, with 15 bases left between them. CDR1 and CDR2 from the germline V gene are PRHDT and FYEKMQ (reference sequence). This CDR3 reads CASSFLTMGFNEQFF. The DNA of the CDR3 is TGTGCCAGCAGCTTTTTGACTATGGGATTCAATGAGCAGTTCTTC.

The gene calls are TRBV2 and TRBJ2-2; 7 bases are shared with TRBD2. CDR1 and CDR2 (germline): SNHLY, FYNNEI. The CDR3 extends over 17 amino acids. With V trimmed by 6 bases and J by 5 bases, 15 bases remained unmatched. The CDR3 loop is CASSEPTIGGRTGELFF. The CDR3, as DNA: TGTGCCAGCAGCGAACCTACTATCGGGGGGAGGACCGGGGAGCTGTTTTTT.

CDR3: CASSAGQSLGYTF. CDR3 bases: TGTGCCAGCAGCGCCGGACAATCTCTCGGCTACACCTTC. J is TRBJ1-2 and V is TRBV5-4; tentatively, D is TRBD1 (5 bases). The V gene's germline CDR1 is SGHNT and CDR2 YYREEE (reference sequence). The CDR3 totals 13 residues. V was clipped by 4 bases and J by 8 bases, with 15 bases between them. Based on the CDR3 plus reference TRBV5-4 and TRBJ1-2, the full variable domain is ETGVTQSPTHLIKTRGQQVTLRCSSQSGHNTVSWYQQALGQGPQFIFQYYREEENGRGNFPPRFSGLQFPNYSSELNVNALELDDSALYLCASSAGQSLGYTFGSGTRLTVV.

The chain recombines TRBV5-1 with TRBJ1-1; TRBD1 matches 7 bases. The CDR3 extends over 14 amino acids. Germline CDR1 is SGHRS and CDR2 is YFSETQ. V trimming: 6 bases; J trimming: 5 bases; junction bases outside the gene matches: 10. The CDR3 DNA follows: TGCGCCAGCAATTTGAGGGCAGGGGGAACTGAAGCTTTCTTT. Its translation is CASNLRAGGTEAFF.

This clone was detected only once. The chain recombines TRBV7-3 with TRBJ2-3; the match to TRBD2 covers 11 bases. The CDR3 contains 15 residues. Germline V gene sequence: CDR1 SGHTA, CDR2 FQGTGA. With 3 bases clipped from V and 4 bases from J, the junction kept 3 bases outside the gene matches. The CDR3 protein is CASSFSGGVPDTQYF. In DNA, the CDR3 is TGTGCCAGCAGCTTTAGCGGGGGGGTCCCAGATACGCAGTATTTT.

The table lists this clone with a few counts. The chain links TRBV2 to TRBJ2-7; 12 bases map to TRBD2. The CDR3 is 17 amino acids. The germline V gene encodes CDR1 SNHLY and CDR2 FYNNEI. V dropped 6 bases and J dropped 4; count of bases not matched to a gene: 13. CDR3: CASRDDLGLAGTYEQYF. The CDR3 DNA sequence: TGTGCCAGCAGGGACGACTTAGGACTAGCGGGGACTTACGAGCAGTACTTC.

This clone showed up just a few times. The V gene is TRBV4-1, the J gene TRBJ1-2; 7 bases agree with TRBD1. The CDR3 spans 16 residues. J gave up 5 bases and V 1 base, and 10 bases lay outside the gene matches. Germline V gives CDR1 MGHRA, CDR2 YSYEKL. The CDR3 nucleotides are TGCGCCAGCAGCCAAGGGGAAGAGGGACAGAATTATGGCTACACCTTC. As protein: CASSQGEEGQNYGYTF.

The CDR3 sequence: CASSPWTSLQTQYF. In nucleotides, the CDR3 is TGTGCCAGCAGCCCCTGGACTAGCCTACAGACCCAGTACTTC. V is TRBV27 and J is TRBJ2-5; 8 bases are a match to TRBD2. This CDR3 is 14 amino acids long. The V segment lost 6 bases and the J segment 6 bases; nucleotides outside the gene matches: 9. Looked up from germline, CDR1 is MNHEY and CDR2 is SMNVEV (reference sequence).

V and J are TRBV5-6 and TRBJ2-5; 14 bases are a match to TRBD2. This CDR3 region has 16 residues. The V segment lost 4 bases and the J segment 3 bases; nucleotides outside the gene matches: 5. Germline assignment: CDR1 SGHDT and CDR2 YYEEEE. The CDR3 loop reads CASSRPGLAGEETQYF. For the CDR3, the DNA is TGTGCCAGCAGCCGGCCGGGACTAGCGGGGGAAGAGACCCAGTACTTC.

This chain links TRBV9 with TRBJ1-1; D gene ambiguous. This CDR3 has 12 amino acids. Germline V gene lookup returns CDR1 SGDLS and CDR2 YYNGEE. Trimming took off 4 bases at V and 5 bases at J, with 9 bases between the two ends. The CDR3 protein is CASSSPRTEAFF. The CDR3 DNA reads TGTGCCAGCAGCTCCCCCAGGACTGAAGCTTTCTTT.

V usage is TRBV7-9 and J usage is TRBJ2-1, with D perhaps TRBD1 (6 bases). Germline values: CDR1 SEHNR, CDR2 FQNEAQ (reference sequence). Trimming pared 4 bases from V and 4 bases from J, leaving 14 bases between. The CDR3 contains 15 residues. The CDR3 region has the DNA TGTGCCAGCAGCTCCTTAGGGGGTTCATACAATGAGCAGTTCTTC. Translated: CASSSLGGSYNEQFF.

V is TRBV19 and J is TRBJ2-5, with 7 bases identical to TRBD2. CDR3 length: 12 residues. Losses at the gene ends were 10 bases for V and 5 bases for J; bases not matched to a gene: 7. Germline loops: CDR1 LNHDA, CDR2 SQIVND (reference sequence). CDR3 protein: CATQRGGETQYF. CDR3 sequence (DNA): TGTGCCACCCAAAGGGGAGGGGAGACCCAGTACTTC.

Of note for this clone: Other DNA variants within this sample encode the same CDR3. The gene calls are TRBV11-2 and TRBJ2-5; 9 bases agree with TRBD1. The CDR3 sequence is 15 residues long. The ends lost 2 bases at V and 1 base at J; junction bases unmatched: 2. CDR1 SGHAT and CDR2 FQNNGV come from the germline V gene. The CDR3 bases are TGTGCCAGCAGCTTATCGACAGGGGGCCAAGAGACCCAGTACTTC. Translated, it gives CASSLSTGGQETQYF.

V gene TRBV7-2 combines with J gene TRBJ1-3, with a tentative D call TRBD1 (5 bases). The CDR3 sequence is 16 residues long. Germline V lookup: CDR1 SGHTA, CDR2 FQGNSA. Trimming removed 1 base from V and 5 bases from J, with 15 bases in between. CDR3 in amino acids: CASSLGRQGKRNTIYF. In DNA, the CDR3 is TGTGCCAGCAGCTTAGGCCGTCAGGGTAAAAGAAACACCATATATTTT. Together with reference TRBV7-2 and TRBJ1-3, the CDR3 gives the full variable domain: GAGVSQSPSNKVTEKGKDVELRCDPISGHTALYWYRQSLGQGLEFLIYFQGNSAPDKSGLPSDRFSAERTGGSVSTLTIQRTQQEDSAVYLCASSLGRQGKRNTIYFGEGSWLTVV.

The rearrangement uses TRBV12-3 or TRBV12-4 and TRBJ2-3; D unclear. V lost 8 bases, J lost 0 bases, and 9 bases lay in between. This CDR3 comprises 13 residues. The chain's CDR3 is CASGITSTDTQYF. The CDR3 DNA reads TGTGCCAGCGGTATAACTAGCACAGATACGCAGTATTTT.

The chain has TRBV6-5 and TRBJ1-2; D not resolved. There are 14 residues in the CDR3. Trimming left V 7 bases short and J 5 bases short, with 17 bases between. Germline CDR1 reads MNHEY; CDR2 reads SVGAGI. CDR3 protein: CASTSGGATYGYTF. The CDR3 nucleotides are TGTGCCAGCACCTCGGGAGGAGCCACTTATGGCTACACCTTC.